This TCR beta chain comes out of a study of T-cell memory formation after mild COVID-19. Study context: Clusters of TCRs were largely donor specific.

General study findings and limits: Whether second-wave clones peaking at day 37 were SARS-CoV-2 specific went unconfirmed. Memory cells collected pre-infection included some clones that later responded, suggesting cross-reactive memory joined.

Constant-segment primers and 5'RACE yielded cDNA libraries for TCR alpha and TCR beta, each carrying sample barcodes and UMIs. TCRdb used MiXCR to reprocess the 5' RACE reads, holding one entry per CDR3 protein. The data show about 620,000 distinct CDR3 sequences, 18% seen once. Notes on this clonotype: The antigen is not known.

Trimming cost V 3 bases and J 6 bases, with 12 bases left between them. The V gene's germline CDR1 is MGHRA and CDR2 YSYEKL. This CDR3 has 14 residues. The TCR originated in an adult woman who had mild COVID-19 (a few samples of this study predate the infection). Cell type and time point are not known. The sample comprised PBMCs or a T cell subset sorted from them (not recorded which). This chain uses TRBV4-1 with TRBJ1-5; the D gene is possibly TRBD1 (6 bases). The CDR3 reads CASSHSGEFQPQHF. The CDR3 DNA reads TGCGCCAGCAGCCATTCAGGGGAGTTTCAGCCCCAGCATTTT.